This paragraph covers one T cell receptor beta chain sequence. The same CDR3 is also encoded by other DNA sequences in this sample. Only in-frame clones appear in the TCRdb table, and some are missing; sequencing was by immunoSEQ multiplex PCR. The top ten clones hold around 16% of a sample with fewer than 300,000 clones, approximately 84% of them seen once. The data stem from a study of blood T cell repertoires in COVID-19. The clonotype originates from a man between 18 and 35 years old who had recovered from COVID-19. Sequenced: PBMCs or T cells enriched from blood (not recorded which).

CDR3 sequence: CASSFSTYEQYF. As DNA, the CDR3 is TGTGCCAGCAGTTTTTCGACATACGAGCAGTACTTC. The V call is TRBV12-3 or TRBV12-4, the J call TRBJ2-7, with D hard to call. The CDR3 covers 12 residues. The ends were cut back, 3 bases at V and 4 bases at J, with 7 bases in the middle.